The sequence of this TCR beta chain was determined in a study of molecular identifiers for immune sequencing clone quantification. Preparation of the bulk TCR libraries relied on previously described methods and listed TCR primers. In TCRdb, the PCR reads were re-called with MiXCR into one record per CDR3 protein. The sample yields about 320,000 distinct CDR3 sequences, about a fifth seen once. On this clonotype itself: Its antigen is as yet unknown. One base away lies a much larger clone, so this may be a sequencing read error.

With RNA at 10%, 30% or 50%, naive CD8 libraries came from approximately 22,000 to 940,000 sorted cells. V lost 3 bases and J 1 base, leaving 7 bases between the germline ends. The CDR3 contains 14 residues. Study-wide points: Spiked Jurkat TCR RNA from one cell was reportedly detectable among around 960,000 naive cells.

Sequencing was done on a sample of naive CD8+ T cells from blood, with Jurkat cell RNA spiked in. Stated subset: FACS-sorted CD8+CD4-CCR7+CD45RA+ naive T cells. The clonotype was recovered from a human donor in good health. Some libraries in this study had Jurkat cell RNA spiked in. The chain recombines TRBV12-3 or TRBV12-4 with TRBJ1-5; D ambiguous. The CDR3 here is CASSFVGSNQPQHF. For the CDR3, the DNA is TGTGCCAGCAGTTTCGTGGGAAGCAATCAGCCCCAGCATTTT.